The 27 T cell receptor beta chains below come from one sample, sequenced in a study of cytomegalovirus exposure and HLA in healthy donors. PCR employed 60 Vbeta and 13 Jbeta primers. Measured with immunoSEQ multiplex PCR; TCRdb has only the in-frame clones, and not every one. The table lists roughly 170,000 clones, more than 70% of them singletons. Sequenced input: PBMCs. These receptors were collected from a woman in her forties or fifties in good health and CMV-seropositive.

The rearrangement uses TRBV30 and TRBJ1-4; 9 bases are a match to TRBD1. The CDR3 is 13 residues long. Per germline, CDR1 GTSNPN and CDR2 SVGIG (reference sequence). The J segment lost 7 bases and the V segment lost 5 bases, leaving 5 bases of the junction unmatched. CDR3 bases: TGTGCCTGGGCCGGGACAGGGAGTGAAAAACTGTTTTTT. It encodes CAWAGTGSEKLFF.

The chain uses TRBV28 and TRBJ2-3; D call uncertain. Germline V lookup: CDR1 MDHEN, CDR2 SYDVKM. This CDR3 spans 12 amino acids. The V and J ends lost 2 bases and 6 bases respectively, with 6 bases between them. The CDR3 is CASSLQFDTQYF. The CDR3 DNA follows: TGTGCCAGCAGTTTACAGTTCGATACGCAGTATTTT.

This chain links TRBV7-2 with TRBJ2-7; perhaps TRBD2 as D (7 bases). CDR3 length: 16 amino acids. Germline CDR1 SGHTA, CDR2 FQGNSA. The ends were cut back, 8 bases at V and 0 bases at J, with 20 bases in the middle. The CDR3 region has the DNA TGTGCCAGCGCACGAGGGGGGGGGACCCTCTCCTACGAGCAGTACTTC. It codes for CASARGGGTLSYEQYF.

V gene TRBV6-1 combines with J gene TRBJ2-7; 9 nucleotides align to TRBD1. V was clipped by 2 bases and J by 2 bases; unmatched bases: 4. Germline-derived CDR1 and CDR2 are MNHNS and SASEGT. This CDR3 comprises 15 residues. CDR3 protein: CASSEMGTGTYEQYF. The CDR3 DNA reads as TGTGCCAGCAGTGAAATGGGGACAGGGACCTACGAGCAGTACTTC.

In nucleotides, the CDR3 is TGTGCCAGCAGCGTATCGACAGAACCTATCCTAAACTATGGCTACACCTTC. It specifies CASSVSTEPILNYGYTF. The chain recombines TRBV9 with TRBJ1-2, with TRBD1 as a possible D gene (5 bases). The CDR3 is made up of 17 amino acids. Germline loops: CDR1 SGDLS, CDR2 YYNGEE. V shed 1 base and J shed 2 bases, with 18 bases lying between them.

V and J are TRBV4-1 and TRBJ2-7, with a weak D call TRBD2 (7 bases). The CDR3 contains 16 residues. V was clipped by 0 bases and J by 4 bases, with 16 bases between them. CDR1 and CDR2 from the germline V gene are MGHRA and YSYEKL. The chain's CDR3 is CASSQDSGGRRYEQYF. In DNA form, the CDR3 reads TGCGCCAGCAGCCAAGATTCGGGGGGCCGCCGGTACGAGCAGTACTTC.

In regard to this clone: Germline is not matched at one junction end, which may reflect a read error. The CDR3 here is CASSYDGPRTGVF. The DNA of the CDR3 is TGTGCCAGCAGTTACGACGGCCCTCGGACAGGAGTCTTT. The V gene is TRBV6-6, the J gene TRBJ1-1; 7 positions agree with TRBD1. This CDR3 is built from 13 residues. Looked up from germline, CDR1 is MNHNY and CDR2 is SVGAGI (reference sequence).

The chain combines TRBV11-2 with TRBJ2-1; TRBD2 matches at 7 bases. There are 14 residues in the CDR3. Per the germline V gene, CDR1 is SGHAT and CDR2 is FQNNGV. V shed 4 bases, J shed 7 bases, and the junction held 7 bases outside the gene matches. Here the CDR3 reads CASSSRTSSNEQFF. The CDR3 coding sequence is TGTGCCAGCAGCTCCCGGACTAGTTCAAATGAGCAGTTCTTC.

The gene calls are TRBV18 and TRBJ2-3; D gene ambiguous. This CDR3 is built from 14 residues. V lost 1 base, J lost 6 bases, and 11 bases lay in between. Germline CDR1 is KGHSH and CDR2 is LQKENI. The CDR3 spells CASSPHQAHDTQYF. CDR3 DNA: TGTGCCAGCTCACCACATCAGGCACATGATACGCAGTATTTT.

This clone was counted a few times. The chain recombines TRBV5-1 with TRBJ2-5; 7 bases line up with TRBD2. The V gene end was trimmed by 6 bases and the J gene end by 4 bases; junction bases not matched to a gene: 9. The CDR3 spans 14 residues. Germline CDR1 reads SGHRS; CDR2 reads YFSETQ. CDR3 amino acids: CASTVVREGETQYF. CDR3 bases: TGCGCCAGCACTGTTGTGAGGGAGGGAGAGACCCAGTACTTC.

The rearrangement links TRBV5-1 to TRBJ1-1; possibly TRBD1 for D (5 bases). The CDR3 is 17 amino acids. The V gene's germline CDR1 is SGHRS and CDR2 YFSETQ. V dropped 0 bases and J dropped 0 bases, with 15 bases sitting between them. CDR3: CASSLAGGFYMNTEAFF. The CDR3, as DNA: TGCGCCAGCAGCTTGGCCGGGGGATTCTACATGAACACTGAAGCTTTCTTT.

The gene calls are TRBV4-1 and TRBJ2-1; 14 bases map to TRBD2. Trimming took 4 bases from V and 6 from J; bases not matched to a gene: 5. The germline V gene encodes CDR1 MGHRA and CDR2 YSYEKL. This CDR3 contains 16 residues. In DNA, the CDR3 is TGCGCCAGCAGCCGGGAGACTAGCGGGGGGGCCAATGAGCAGTTCTTC. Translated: CASSRETSGGANEQFF.

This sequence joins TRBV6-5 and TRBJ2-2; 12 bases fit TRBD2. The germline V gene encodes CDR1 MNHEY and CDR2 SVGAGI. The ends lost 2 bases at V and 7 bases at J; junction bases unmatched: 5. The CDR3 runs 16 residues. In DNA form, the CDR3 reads TGTGCCAGCAGTTACGGACTAGCGGGGTTGGTCGGGGAGCTGTTTTTT. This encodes CASSYGLAGLVGELFF.

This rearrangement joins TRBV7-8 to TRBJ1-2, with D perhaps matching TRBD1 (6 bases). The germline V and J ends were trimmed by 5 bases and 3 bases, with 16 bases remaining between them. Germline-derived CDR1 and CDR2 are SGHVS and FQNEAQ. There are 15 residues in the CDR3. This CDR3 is CASSPRGGVDYGYTF. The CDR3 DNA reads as TGTGCCAGCAGCCCCCGCGGGGGCGTGGACTATGGCTACACCTTC.

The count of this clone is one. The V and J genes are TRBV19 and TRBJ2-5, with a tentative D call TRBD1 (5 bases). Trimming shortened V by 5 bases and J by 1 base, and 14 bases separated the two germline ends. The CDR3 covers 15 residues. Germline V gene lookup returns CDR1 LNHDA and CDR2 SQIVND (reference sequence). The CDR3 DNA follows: TGTGCCAGTAGTGCCAGGGTAGGGCCCCAAGAGACCCAGTACTTC. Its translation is CASSARVGPQETQYF. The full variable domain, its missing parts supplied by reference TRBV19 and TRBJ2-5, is DGGITQSPKYLFRKEGQNVTLSCEQNLNHDAMYWYRQDPGQGLRLIYYSQIVNDFQKGDIAEGYSVSREKKESFPLTVTSAQKNPTAFYLCASSARVGPQETQYFGPGTRLLVL.

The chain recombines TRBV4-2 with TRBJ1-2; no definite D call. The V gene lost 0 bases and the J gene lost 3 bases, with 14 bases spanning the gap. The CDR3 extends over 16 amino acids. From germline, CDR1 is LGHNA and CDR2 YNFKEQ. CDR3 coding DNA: TGTGCCAGCAGCCAAGATTGGAGCACCTGGGACTATGGCTACACCTTC. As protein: CASSQDWSTWDYGYTF.

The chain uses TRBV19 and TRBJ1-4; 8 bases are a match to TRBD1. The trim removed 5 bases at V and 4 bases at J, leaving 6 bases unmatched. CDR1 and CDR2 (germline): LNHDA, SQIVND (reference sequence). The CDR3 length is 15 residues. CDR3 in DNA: TGTGCCAGTAGTCCTGACAGGGGACTTAATGAAAAACTGTTTTTT. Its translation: CASSPDRGLNEKLFF. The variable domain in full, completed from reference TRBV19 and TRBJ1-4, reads DGGITQSPKYLFRKEGQNVTLSCEQNLNHDAMYWYRQDPGQGLRLIYYSQIVNDFQKGDIAEGYSVSREKKESFPLTVTSAQKNPTAFYLCASSPDRGLNEKLFFGSGTQLSVL.

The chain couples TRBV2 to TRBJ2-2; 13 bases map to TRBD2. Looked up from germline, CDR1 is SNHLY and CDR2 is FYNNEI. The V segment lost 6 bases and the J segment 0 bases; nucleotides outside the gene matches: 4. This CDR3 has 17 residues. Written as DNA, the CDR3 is TGTGCCAGCAGGGGGGGGACTAGCGGGGCGAACACCGGGGAGCTGTTTTTT. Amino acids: CASRGGTSGANTGELFF.

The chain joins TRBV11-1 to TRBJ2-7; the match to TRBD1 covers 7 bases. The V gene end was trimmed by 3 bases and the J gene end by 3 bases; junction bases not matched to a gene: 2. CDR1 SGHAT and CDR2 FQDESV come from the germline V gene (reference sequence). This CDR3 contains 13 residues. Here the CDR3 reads CASSFRDSYEQYF. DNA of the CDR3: TGTGCCAGCAGCTTTCGGGACAGCTACGAGCAGTACTTC.

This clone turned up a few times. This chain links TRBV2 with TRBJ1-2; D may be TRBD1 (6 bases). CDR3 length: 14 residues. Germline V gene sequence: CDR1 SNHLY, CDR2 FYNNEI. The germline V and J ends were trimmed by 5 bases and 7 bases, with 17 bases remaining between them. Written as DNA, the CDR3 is TGTGCCAGCAGTTCCAGGGGAGGGGGTGGTGGCTACACCTTC. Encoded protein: CASSSRGGGGGYTF.

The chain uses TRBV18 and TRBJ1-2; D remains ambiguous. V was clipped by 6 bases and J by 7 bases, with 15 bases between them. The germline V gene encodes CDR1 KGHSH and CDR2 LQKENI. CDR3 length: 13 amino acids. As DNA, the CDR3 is TGTGCCAGCTCTCCTACCTCGGCGGGTGGCTACACCTTC. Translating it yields CASSPTSAGGYTF.

The CDR3 DNA reads TGCGCCAGCAGCTTGGCCACGGGGACAGGGGGGTACGAGCAGTACTTC. Its translation: CASSLATGTGGYEQYF. The chain joins TRBV5-1 to TRBJ2-7; TRBD1 agrees at 11 bases. The ends lost 0 bases at V and 4 bases at J; junction bases unmatched: 6. The germline gives CDR1 SGHRS, CDR2 YFSETQ. This CDR3 spans 16 amino acids. Looking up the rest from reference TRBV5-1 and TRBJ2-7 gives the full variable domain: KAGVTQTPRYLIKTRGQQVTLSCSPISGHRSVSWYQQTPGQGLQFLFEYFSETQRNKGNFPGRFSGRQFSNSRSEMNVSTLELGDSALYLCASSLATGTGGYEQYFGPGTRLTVT.

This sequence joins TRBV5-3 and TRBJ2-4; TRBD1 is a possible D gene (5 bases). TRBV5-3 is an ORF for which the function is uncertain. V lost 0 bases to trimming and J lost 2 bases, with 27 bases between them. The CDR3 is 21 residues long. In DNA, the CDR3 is TGTGCCAGAAGCTTGGTAGGCAGGGTGTGCTTTTCTCTTGGGACCAAAAACATTCAGTACTTC. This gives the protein CARSLVGRVCFSLGTKNIQYF.

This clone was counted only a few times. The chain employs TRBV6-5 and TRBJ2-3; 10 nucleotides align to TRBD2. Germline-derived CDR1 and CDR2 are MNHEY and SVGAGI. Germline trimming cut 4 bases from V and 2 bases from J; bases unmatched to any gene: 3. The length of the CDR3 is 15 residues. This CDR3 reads CASSWTSGTTDTQYF. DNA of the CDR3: TGTGCCAGCAGTTGGACTAGCGGCACCACAGATACGCAGTATTTT.

The DNA for the CDR3 is TGTGCCAGCAAGTTAGGACTAGGGCCGTACGAGCAGTACTTC. Translation gives CASKLGLGPYEQYF. This rearrangement joins TRBV6-5 to TRBJ2-7; TRBD2 matches 7 bases. The CDR3 runs to 14 residues. V shed 7 bases, J shed 4 bases, and the junction held 10 bases outside the gene matches. Germline lookup yields CDR1 MNHEY and CDR2 SVGAGI.

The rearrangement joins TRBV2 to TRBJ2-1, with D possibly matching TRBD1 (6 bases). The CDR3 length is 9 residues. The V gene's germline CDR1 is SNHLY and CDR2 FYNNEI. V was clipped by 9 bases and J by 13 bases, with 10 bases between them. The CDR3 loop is CARGAPQFF. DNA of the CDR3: TGTGCCAGGGGGGCCCCCCAGTTCTTC.

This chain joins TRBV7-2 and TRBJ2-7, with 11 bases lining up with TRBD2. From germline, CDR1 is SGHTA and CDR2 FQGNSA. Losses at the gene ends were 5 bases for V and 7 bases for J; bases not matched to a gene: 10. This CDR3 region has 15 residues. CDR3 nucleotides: TGTGCCAGCAGCCCCCTACTAGCGGGAGTGGGGGAGCAGTACTTC. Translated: CASSPLLAGVGEQYF.